The 5 T cell receptor beta chains presented below share a single source sample, sequenced in a study of cytomegalovirus exposure and HLA in healthy donors. 13 Jbeta primers and 60 Vbeta primers were used for the PCR. The table came from immunoSEQ multiplex PCR; TCRdb's copy has only in-frame clones and leaves some out. The sample holds some 150,000 clones, about 72% seen once. Sequenced sample: PBMCs. Receptors originate from a man in his sixties in good health and CMV-seronegative.

The rearrangement links TRBV9 to TRBJ2-7; 8 bases are a match to TRBD1. The V gene end was trimmed by 0 bases and the J gene end by 3 bases; junction bases not matched to a gene: 8. Germline CDR1 is SGDLS and CDR2 is YYNGEE. CDR3 length: 16 residues. CDR3 sequence (DNA): TGTGCCAGCAGCGTAGGTGGGGCAGGGGGCATCTACGAGCAGTACTTC. Encoded protein: CASSVGGAGGIYEQYF.

The rearrangement links TRBV6-4 to TRBJ2-3; TRBD1 is a possible D gene (6 bases). CDR1 is MRHNA and CDR2 is SNTAGT in the germline V gene. V was shortened by 4 bases and J by 4 bases, with 12 bases between the two germline ends. This CDR3 contains 14 residues. In DNA, the CDR3 is TGTGCCAGCAGTGTGAGCAGGGGTGCAGATACGCAGTATTTT. Residues: CASSVSRGADTQYF.

The rearrangement joins TRBV27 to TRBJ2-2; a weak D match, TRBD2 (6 bases). V lost 3 bases to trimming and J lost 2 bases, with 16 bases between them. The CDR3 sequence is 17 residues long. The germline V gene encodes CDR1 MNHEY and CDR2 SMNVEV (reference sequence). CDR3 sequence: CASSFTLPGVNTGELFF. The CDR3 region has the DNA TGTGCCAGCAGTTTCACCTTGCCGGGGGTAAACACCGGGGAGCTGTTTTTT.

J is TRBJ1-2 and V is TRBV4-3; unclear D gene. The germline CDR1 and CDR2 sequences are LGHNA and YSLEER. The CDR3 runs 15 residues. V was cut by 1 base and J by 0 bases, with 9 bases left in between. The CDR3 here is CASSQGTGANYGYTF. The CDR3 nucleotides read TGCGCCAGCAGCCAAGGGACTGGAGCTAACTATGGCTACACCTTC.

The chain links TRBV30 to TRBJ2-7; possibly TRBD1 for D (6 bases). The V end was cut by 5 bases, the J end by 3 bases, with 11 bases between. There are 12 residues in the CDR3. CDR1 is GTSNPN, CDR2 SVGIG, per germline (reference sequence). The CDR3 DNA is TGTGCCTGGTGTCAGGGGAACTACGAGCAGTACTTC. Its protein is CAWCQGNYEQYF.